This entry describes one T cell receptor beta chain. Its target is not known. The sample comes from a study of OX40 agonist ivuxolimab in advanced cancers. Study overall: Partial responses were achieved by three patients: one hepatocellular carcinoma, two cutaneous melanoma. Notes on the study in general: Patients with a partial response at 0.1-3.0 mg/kg had among the lowest clonal expansion. At doses 0.1 to 3.0 mg/kg, CD4+ and CD8+ clones expanded.

This CDR3 region has 14 residues. Per the germline V gene, CDR1 is ENHRY and CDR2 is SYGVKD. V was trimmed by 0 bases and J by 10 bases, leaving 10 bases between them. This table comes from immunoSEQ multiplex PCR, and its TCRdb copy is limited to in-frame clones, with some not included. The sample includes some 62,000 clones, less than 85% seen only once; the top ten take about a tenth. The TCR originated in an adult with an advanced solid tumor such as melanoma, head and neck, liver or kidney cancer. The input for sequencing was CD4+ or CD8+ T cells sorted from blood, taken in a trial of the OX40 agonist ivuxolimab. The genes are TRBV10-3 and TRBJ1-6, with D perhaps matching TRBD1 (5 bases). The DNA for the CDR3 is TGTGCCATCAGTGAGTCAAGGGACGGATCACCCCTCCACTTT. It specifies CAISESRDGSPLHF.